Described below is a single T cell receptor (beta chain) sequence and its context. Antigen unknown. The data were obtained in a study of T cells in Graves' hyperthyroidism and ophthalmopathy. As for the study in general: The initial diagnosis was the point when peripheral blood was collected, ahead of any treatment. General study findings and limits: Ophthalmopathy prediction by the model preceded onset by a median approximately six months. The majority of expanded thyroid clonotypes above 0.001 also appeared in blood.

Germline loops: CDR1 MGHDK, CDR2 SYGVNS. Deletions cut 0 bases from V and 9 bases from J, with 6 bases between. The CDR3 totals 12 residues. Every diagnosis used clinical symptoms, serum thyroxine and TRAb, thyroid ultrasound and orbital computed tomography. Using RNA transcripts as the source, TCR beta CDR3 regions were amplified. The HTBI primer set was used in a first-round RT-PCR of the TCR CDR3. TCRdb independently ran MiXCR on the multiplex PCR reads; one entry per CDR3 protein. The data contain around 480,000 distinct CDR3 sequences, about 15% of them seen just once; the ten biggest clones take up under 20%.

The sequence was collected from a woman younger than 35 with Graves' hyperthyroidism. The chain is built from TRBV25-1 and TRBJ2-1; D is ambiguous. Sequencing was performed on blood. The CDR3 region has the DNA TGTGCCAGCAGTGAATATAACGGTGAGCAGTTCTTC. Its protein is CASSEYNGEQFF.